One TCR beta chain is described in this entry. The sample originates from a study of response to subunit inactivated influenza vaccine. TCRdb ran MiXCR on the RT-PCR reads and lists one entry per CDR3 protein. The sample consists of hundreds of thousands of distinct CDR3 sequences, about a sixth of them appearing once. Germline assignment: CDR1 SEHNR and CDR2 FQNEAQ (reference sequence). With 8 bases clipped from V and 1 base from J, the junction kept 9 bases outside the gene matches. The CDR3 contains 15 residues. The sequence came from a man in his fifties or sixties who received an inactivated influenza vaccine. The rearrangement links TRBV7-9 to TRBJ2-3, with TRBD2 matching over 7 bases. Specimen: PBMCs from blood, collected 11 to 12 days after vaccination. DNA of the CDR3: TGTGCCAGCTGTCGTGGGGCGGGGGGCACAGATACGCAGTATTTT. Translating gives CASCRGAGGTDTQYF.